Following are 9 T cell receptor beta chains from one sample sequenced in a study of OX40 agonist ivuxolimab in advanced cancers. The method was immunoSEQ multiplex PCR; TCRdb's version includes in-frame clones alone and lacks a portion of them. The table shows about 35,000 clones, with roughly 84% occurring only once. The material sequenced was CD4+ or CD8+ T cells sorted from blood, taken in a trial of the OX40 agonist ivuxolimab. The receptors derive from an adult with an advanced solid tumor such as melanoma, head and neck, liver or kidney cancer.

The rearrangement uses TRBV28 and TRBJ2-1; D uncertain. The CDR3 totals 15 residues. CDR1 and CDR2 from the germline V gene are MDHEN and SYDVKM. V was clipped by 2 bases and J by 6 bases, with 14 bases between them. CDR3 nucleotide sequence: TGTGCCAGCAGTTTAAGTGGTCCAGTTAGCAATGAGCAGTTCTTC. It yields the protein CASSLSGPVSNEQFF.

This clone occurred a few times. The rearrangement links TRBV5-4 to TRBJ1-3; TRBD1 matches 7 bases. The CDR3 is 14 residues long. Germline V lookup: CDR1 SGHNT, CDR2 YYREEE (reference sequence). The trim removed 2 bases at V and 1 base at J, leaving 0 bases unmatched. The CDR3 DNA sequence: TGTGCCAGCAGCTTACAGGGGTCTGGAAACACCATATATTTT. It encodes CASSLQGSGNTIYF.

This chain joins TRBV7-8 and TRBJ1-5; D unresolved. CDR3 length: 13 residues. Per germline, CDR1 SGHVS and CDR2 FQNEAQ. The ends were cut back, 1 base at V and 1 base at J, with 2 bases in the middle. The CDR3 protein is CASSLVSNQPQHF. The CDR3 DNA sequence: TGTGCCAGCAGCTTAGTAAGCAATCAGCCCCAGCATTTT.

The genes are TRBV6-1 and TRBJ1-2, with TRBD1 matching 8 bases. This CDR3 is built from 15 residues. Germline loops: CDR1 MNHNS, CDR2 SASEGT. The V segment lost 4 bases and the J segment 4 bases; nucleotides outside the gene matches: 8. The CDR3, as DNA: TGTGCCAGCAGTGGACAGGACAGGGAGGGCTATGGCTACACCTTC. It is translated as CASSGQDREGYGYTF.

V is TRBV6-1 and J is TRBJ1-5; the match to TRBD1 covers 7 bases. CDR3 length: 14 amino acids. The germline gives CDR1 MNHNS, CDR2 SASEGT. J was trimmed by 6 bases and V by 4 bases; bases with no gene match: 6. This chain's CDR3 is CASSATGVGQPQHF. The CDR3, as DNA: TGTGCCAGCAGTGCCACAGGGGTTGGTCAGCCCCAGCATTTT.

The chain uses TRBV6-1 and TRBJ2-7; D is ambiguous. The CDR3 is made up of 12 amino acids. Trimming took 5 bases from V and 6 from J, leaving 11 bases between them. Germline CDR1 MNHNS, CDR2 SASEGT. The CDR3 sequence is CASSLNLGEQYF. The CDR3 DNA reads TGTGCCAGCAGTCTGAACCTCGGCGAGCAGTACTTC.

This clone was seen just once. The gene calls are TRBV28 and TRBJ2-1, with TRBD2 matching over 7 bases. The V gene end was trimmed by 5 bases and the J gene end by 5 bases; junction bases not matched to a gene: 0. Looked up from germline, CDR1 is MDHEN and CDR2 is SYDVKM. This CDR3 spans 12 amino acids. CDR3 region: CASSSGNNEQFF. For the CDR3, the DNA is TGTGCCAGCAGTAGCGGGAACAATGAGCAGTTCTTC.

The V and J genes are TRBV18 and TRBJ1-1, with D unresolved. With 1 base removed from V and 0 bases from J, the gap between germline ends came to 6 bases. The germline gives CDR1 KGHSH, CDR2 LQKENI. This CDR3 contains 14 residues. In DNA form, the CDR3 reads TGTGCCAGCTCACCACATCCGGTGAACACTGAAGCTTTCTTT. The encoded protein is CASSPHPVNTEAFF.

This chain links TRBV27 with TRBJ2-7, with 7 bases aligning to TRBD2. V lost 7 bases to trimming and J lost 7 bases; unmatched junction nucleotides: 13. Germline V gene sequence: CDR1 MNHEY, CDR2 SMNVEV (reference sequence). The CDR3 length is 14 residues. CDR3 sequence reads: CASKYRGPAGEQYF. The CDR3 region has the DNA TGTGCCAGCAAATATAGGGGCCCAGCGGGGGAGCAGTACTTC.